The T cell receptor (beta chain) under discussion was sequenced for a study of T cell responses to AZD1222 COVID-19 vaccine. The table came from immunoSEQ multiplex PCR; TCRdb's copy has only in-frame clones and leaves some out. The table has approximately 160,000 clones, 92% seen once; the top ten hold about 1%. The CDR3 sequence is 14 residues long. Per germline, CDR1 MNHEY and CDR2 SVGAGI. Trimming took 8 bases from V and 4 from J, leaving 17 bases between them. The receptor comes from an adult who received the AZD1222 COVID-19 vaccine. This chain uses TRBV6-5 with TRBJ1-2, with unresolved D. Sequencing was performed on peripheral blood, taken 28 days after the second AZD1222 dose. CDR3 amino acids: CASADGSLTYGYTF. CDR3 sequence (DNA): TGTGCCAGCGCGGACGGGTCCCTCACCTATGGCTACACCTTC.